The present TCR beta chain was sequenced within a study of radiotherapy plus CTLA-4 blockade in lung cancer. Comments on this clone: What it binds is not known.

General study results and limits: In blood, tumor-derived TCR clones expanded after radiotherapy plus ipilimumab. The best prediction of response reportedly came from early blood T cell clone dynamics, with interferon-beta.

The assay was immunoSEQ multiplex PCR, and TCRdb's table has in-frame clones only and misses some. The sample shows some 66,000 clones, about 85% of them seen only once. Germline-derived CDR1 and CDR2 are MGHDK and SYGVNS. V dropped 2 bases and J dropped 7 bases, with 18 bases sitting between them. This CDR3 is 16 amino acids long. The input for sequencing was peripheral blood, taken from a patient treated with radiotherapy plus ipilimumab. This clonotype originated in a human donor with non-small cell lung cancer who had a partial response to radiotherapy plus ipilimumab. The V call is TRBV25-1, the J call TRBJ2-4, with a possible D match to TRBD1 (5 bases). DNA for the CDR3: TGTGCCAGCAGTGAAGCCACGGCAGGGTTGGGGAACATTCAGTACTTC. This encodes CASSEATAGLGNIQYF.